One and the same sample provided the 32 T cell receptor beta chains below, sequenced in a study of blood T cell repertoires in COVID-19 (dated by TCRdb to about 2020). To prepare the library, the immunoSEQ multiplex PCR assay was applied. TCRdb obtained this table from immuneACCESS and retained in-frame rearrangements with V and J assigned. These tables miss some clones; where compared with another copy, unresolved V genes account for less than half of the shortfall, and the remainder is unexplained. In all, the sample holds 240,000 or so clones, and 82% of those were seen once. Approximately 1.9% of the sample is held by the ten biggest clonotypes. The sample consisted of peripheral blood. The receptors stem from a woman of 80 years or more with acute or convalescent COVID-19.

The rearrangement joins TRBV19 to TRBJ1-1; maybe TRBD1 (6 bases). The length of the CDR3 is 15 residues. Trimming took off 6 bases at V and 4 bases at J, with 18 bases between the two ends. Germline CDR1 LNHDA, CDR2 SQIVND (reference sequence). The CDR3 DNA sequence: TGTGCCAGTAGCACAGTGGGGGCGCGCGGCACTGAAGCTTTCTTT. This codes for CASSTVGARGTEAFF.

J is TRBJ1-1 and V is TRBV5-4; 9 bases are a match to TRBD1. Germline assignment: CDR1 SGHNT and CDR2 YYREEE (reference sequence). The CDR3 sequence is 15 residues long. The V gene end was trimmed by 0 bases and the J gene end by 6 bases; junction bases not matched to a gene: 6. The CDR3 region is CASSLVGQGKAEAFF. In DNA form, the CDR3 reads TGTGCCAGCAGCTTGGTGGGACAGGGAAAGGCTGAAGCTTTCTTT.

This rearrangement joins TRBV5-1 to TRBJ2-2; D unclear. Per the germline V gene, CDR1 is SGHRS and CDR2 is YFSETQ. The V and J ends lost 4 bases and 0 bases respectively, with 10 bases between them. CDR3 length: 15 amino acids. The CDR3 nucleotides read TGCGCCAGCAGCCCGGCAGCGTCGAACACCGGGGAGCTGTTTTTT. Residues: CASSPAASNTGELFF.

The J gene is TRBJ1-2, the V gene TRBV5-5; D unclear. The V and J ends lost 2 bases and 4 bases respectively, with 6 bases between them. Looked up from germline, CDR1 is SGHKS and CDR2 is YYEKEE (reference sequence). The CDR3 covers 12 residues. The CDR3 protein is CASSFRGYGYTF. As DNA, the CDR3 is TGTGCCAGCAGCTTCCGGGGCTATGGCTACACCTTC.

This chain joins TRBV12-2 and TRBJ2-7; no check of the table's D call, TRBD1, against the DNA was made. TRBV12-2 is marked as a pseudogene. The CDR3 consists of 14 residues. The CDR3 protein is CASRYPGTADEQYF. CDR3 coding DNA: TGTGCAAGTCGTTACCCGGGGACAGCCGACGAGCAGTACTTC.

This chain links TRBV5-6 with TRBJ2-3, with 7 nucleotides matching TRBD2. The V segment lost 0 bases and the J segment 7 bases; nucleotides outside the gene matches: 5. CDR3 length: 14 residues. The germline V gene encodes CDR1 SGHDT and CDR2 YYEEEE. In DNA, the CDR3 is TGTGCCAGCAGCTTGGAGGGGCGGGAGAATACGCAGTATTTT. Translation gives CASSLEGRENTQYF.

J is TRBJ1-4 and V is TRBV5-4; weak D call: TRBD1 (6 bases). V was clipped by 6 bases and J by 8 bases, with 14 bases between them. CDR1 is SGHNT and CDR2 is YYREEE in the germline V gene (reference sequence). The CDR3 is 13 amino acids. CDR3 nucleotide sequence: TGTGCCAGCACCGATCAGGGGACGGAAAAACTGTTTTTT. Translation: CASTDQGTEKLFF.

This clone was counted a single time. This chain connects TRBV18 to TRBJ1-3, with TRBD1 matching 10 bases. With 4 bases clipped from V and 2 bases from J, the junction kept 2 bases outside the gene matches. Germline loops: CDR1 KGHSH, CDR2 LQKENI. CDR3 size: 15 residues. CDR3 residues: CASSHDRGPGNTIYF. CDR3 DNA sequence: TGTGCCAGCTCACACGACAGGGGGCCTGGAAACACCATATATTTT.

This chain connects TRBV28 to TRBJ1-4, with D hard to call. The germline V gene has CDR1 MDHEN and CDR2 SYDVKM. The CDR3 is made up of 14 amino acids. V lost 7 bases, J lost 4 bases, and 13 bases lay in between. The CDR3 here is CASKLHRRNEKLFF. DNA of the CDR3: TGTGCCAGCAAACTCCACAGACGTAATGAAAAACTGTTTTTT.

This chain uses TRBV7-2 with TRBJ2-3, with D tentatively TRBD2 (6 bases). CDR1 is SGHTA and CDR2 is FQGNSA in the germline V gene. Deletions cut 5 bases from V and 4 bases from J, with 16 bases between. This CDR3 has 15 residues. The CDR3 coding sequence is TGTGCCAGCAGCCTATTGGGGGGACCGTCAGATACGCAGTATTTT. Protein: CASSLLGGPSDTQYF.

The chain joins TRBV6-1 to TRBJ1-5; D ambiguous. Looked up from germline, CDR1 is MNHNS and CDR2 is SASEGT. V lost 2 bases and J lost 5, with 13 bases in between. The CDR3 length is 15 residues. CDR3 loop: CASSEREGSDQPQHF. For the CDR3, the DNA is TGTGCCAGCAGTGAAAGGGAGGGAAGTGATCAGCCCCAGCATTTT.

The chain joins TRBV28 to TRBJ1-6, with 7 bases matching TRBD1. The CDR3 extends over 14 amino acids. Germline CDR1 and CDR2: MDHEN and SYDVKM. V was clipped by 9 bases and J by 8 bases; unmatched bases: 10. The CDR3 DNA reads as TGTGCCAGTCGTAGGGCAGGGGGGCATTCACCCCTCCACTTT. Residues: CASRRAGGHSPLHF.

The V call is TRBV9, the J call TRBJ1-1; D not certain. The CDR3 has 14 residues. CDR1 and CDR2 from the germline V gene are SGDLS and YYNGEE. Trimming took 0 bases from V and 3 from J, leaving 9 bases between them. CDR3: CASSVDEGYTEAFF. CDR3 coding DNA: TGTGCCAGCAGCGTAGACGAGGGTTACACTGAAGCTTTCTTT. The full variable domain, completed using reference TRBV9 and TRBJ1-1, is DSGVTQTPKHLITATGQRVTLRCSPRSGDLSVYWYQQSLDQGLQFLIQYYNGEERAKGNILERFSAQQFPDLHSELNLSSLELGDSALYFCASSVDEGYTEAFFGQGTRLTVV.

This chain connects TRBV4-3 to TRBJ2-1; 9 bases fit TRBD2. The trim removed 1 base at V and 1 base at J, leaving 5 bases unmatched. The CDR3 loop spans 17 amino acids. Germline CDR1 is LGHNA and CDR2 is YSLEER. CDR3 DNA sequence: TGCGCCAGCAGCCAAGCCCCAGCGGGAGGTTCCTACAATGAGCAGTTCTTC. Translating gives CASSQAPAGGSYNEQFF.

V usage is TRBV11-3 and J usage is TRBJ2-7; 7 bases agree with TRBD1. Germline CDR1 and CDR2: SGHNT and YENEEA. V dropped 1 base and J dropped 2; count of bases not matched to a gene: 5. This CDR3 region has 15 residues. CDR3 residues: CASSLATGYPYEQYF. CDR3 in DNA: TGTGCCAGCAGCTTAGCGACAGGGTATCCCTACGAGCAGTACTTC.

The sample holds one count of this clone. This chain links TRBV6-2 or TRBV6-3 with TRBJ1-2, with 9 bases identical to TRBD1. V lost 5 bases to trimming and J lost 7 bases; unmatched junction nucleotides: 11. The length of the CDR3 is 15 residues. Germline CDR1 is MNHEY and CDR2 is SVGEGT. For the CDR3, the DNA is TGTGCCAGCAGTCCATCCGGGACAGGGACCCCTGGCTACACCTTC. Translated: CASSPSGTGTPGYTF.

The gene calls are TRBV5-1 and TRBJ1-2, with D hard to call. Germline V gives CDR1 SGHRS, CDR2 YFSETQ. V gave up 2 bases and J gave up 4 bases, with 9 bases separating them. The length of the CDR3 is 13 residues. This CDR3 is CASSFDLSYGYTF. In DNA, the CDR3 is TGCGCCAGCAGCTTTGACTTATCCTATGGCTACACCTTC.

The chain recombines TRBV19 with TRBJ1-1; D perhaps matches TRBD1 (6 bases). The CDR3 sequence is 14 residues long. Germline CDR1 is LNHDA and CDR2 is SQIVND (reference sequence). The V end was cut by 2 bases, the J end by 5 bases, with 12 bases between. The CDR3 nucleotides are TGTGCCAGTAGTATATCAGGGGTAAATACTGAAGCTTTCTTT. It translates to CASSISGVNTEAFF.

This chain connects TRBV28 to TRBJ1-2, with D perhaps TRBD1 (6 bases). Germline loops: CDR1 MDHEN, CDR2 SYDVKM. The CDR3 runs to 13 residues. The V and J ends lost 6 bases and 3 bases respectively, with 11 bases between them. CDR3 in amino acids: CASSDGGHYGYTF. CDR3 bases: TGTGCCAGCAGCGACGGGGGGCACTATGGCTACACCTTC.

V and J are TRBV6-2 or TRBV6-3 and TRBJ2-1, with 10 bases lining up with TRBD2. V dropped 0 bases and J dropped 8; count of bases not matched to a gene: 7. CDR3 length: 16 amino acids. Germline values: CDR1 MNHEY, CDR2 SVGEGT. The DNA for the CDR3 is TGTGCCAGCAGTTACTCGCTAGCGGGAGTGGGCTATGAGCAGTTCTTC. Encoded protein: CASSYSLAGVGYEQFF.

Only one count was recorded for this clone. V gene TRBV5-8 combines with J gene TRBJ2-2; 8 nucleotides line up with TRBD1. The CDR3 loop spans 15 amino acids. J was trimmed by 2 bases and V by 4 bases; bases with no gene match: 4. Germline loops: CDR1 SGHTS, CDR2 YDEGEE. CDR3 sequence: CASSPTGVNTGELFF. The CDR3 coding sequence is TGTGCCAGCAGCCCGACAGGGGTCAACACCGGGGAGCTGTTTTTT.

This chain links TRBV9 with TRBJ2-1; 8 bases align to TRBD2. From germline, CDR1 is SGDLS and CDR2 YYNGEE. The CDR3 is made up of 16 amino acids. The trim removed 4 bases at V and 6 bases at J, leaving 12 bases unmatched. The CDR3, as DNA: TGTGCCAGCAGCCCCCTATACAGCAGCGGGGGCAATGAGCAGTTCTTC. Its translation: CASSPLYSSGGNEQFF.

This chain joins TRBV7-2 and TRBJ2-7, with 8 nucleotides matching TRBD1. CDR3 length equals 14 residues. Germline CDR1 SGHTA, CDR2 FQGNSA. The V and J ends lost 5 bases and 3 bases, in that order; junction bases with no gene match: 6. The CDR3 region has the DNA TGTGCCAGCAGCACCCGGACAGGGATCTACGAGCAGTACTTC. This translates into CASSTRTGIYEQYF.

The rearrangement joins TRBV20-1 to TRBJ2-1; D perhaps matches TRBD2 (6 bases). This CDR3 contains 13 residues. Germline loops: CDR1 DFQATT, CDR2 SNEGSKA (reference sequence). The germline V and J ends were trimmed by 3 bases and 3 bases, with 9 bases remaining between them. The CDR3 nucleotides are TGCAGTGCTAGTGGCGGGAACTACAATGAGCAGTTCTTC. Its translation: CSASGGNYNEQFF.

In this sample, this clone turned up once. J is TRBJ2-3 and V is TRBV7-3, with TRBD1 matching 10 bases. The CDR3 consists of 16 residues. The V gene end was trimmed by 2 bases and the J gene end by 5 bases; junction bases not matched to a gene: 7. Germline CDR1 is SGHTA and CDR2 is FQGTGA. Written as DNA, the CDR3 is TGTGCCAGCAGCTTATCCCGACAGGGGGCTCAAGATACGCAGTATTTT. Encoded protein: CASSLSRQGAQDTQYF.

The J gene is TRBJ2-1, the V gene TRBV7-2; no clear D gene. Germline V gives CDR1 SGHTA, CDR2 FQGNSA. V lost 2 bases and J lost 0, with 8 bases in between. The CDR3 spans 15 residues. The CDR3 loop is CASSLTRDSYNEQFF. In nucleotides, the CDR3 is TGTGCCAGCAGCTTAACGCGAGACTCCTACAATGAGCAGTTCTTC.

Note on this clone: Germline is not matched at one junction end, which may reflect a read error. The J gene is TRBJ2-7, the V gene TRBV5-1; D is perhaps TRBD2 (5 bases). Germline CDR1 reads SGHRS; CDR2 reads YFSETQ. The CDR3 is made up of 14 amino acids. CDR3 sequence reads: CASSFGEYSSEQYF. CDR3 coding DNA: TGCGCCAGCAGCTTCGGGGAGTACTCCTCCGAGCAGTACTTC.

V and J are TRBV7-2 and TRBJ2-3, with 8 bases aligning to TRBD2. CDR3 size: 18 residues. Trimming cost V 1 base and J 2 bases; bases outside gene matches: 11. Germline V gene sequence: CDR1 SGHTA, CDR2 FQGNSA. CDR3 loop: CASSLVPPGGSVTDTQYF. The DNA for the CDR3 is TGTGCCAGCAGCTTAGTCCCACCGGGGGGGTCCGTCACAGATACGCAGTATTTT.

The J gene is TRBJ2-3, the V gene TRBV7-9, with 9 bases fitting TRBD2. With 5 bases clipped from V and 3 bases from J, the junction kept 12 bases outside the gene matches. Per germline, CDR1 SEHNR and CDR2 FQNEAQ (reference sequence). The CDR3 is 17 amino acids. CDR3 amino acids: CASSRRIAGVKTDTQYF. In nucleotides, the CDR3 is TGTGCCAGCAGCAGGAGAATAGCGGGAGTGAAGACAGATACGCAGTATTTT.

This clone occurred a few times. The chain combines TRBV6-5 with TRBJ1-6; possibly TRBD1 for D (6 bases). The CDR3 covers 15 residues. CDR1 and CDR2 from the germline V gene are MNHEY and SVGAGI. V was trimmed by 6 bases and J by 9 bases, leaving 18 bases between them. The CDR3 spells CASRRQVDSGSPLHF. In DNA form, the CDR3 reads TGTGCCAGCAGAAGACAGGTGGATTCAGGTTCACCCCTCCACTTT.

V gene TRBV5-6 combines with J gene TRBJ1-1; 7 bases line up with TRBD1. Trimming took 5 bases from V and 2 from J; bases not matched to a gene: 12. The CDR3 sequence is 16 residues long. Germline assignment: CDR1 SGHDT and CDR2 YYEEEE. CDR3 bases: TGTGCCAGCAGTCGCCCCAGGGGGGCCTCAAACACTGAAGCTTTCTTT. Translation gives CASSRPRGASNTEAFF. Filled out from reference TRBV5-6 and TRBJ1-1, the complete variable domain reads DAGVTQSPTHLIKTRGQQVTLRCSPKSGHDTVSWYQQALGQGPQFIFQYYEEEERQRGNFPDRFSGHQFPNYSSELNVNALLLGDSALYLCASSRPRGASNTEAFFGQGTRLTVV.

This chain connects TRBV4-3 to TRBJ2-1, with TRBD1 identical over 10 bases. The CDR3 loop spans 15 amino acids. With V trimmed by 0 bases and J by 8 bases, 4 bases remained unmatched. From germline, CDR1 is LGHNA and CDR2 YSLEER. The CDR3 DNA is TGCGCCAGCAGCCAAGATCTAGGACAGGGGGATGAGCAGTTCTTC. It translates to CASSQDLGQGDEQFF.